Described below is a single TCR beta chain sequence and its context. Its specificity is unknown. This sample was taken from a study of a mutant IDH1 vaccine in newly diagnosed glioma. The wider study: The initiation of vaccination occurred 4-6 weeks after radiotherapy alone, or with temozolomide cycles.

Germline V CDR1 and CDR2: LGHNA, YSLEER. V lost 4 bases, J lost 5 bases, and 18 bases lay in between. The CDR3 is made up of 15 amino acids. Described time point: week 35, safety follow-up. The study gave 300 ug of mutant IDH1 20-mer peptide per vaccine dose, with topical imiquimod. There were eight vaccinations for patients, given in weeks 1, 3, 5, 7, 11, 15, 19 and 23. Data came from immunoSEQ multiplex PCR; TCRdb stores just in-frame clones and leaves some out. In the table there are 58,000 or so clones, about 86% of which are singletons. The sample here was PBMCs, taken from a glioma patient whose treatment included an IDH1 peptide vaccine. This rearrangement joins TRBV4-3 to TRBJ2-7; the D gene is possibly TRBD2 (7 bases). This receptor was identified in a man aged 35 to 55 with glioma. As DNA, the CDR3 is TGCGCCAGCAGCCTTGGGGGAGGGGGATCACACGAGCAGTACTTC. As protein: CASSLGGGGSHEQYF.